A single sample is the source of the 16 T cell receptor beta chains below, sequenced in a study of shared clonotypes between healthy human individuals. The repertoire was sequenced with immunoSEQ multiplex PCR; TCRdb's copy has only in-frame clones and lacks some. Of under 2,000,000 clones listed, around 96% are singletons. The naive CD8 population came from CD45RO-negative cells selected for CCR7, without terminally differentiated effector memory CD45RA+ cells. The sequenced sample consisted of naive CD8+ T cells sorted from blood. The receptors stem from a man between 18 and 35 years old in good health.

This clone came up once. The chain combines TRBV6-1 with TRBJ1-1, with unresolved D. Germline V gene data show CDR1 as MNHNS and CDR2 as SASEGT. This CDR3 spans 14 amino acids. Trimming removed 4 bases at V and 1 base at J, with 10 bases between. The CDR3 region is CASSATGANTEAFF. The CDR3 nucleotides read TGTGCCAGCAGTGCCACCGGTGCGAACACTGAAGCTTTCTTT.

The chain recombines TRBV10-3 with TRBJ1-5, with D possibly TRBD1 on 5 matching bases. CDR1 is ENHRY and CDR2 is SYGVKD in the germline V gene. The CDR3 totals 16 residues. The germline V and J ends were trimmed by 3 bases and 0 bases, with 12 bases remaining between them. The CDR3: CAISDPSGTSNQPQHF. In nucleotides, the CDR3 is TGTGCCATCAGTGACCCATCAGGGACTAGCAATCAGCCCCAGCATTTT.

The rearrangement links TRBV5-6 to TRBJ2-3; TRBD2 is a possible D gene (5 bases). V lost 4 bases, J lost 0 bases, and 9 bases lay in between. Germline V CDR1 and CDR2: SGHDT, YYEEEE. The CDR3 is 14 residues long. This chain's CDR3 is CASSVSGSTDTQYF. DNA of the CDR3: TGTGCCAGCAGCGTCAGCGGAAGCACAGATACGCAGTATTTT.

This chain connects TRBV2 to TRBJ1-1; 9 positions match TRBD1. The junction had 7 bases not matched to a gene; V was cut back by 6 bases and J by 2 bases. This CDR3 has 15 residues. In germline, CDR1 is SNHLY, CDR2 FYNNEI. The CDR3 DNA reads TGTGCCAGCAGGGGAGGACAGGGGACCAACACTGAAGCTTTCTTT. Its translation: CASRGGQGTNTEAFF.

J is TRBJ2-5 and V is TRBV18; D is perhaps TRBD2 (5 bases). V was shortened by 2 bases and J by 0 bases, with 19 bases between the two germline ends. The CDR3 runs 18 residues. Germline V gene data show CDR1 as KGHSH and CDR2 as LQKENI. As DNA, the CDR3 is TGTGCCAGCTCACCAATAGTAGGCGCCTGGAGGTACCAAGAGACCCAGTACTTC. It translates to CASSPIVGAWRYQETQYF.

Worth noting for this clone: The same CDR3 can be traced to other DNA sequences in this sample. The gene calls are TRBV10-3 and TRBJ1-2; possibly TRBD1 for D (5 bases). The CDR3 runs 14 residues. V shed 6 bases and J shed 4 bases, with 15 bases lying between them. Per the germline V gene, CDR1 is ENHRY and CDR2 is SYGVKD. CDR3 amino acids: CAIRETGTGYGYTF. The CDR3 DNA is TGTGCCATCAGGGAGACCGGGACCGGCTATGGCTACACCTTC.

This chain joins TRBV7-8 and TRBJ2-3; the match to TRBD2 covers 13 bases. The CDR3 runs 16 residues. V lost 6 bases and J lost 4; bases outside the gene matches: 7. Germline V gives CDR1 SGHVS, CDR2 FQNEAQ. CDR3 in DNA: TGTGCCAGCAGTTTTGGACTAGCGGGAGTCTCAGATACGCAGTATTTT. Protein product: CASSFGLAGVSDTQYF.

The chain uses TRBV30 and TRBJ2-5, with D possibly matching TRBD2 (5 bases). Trimming left V 3 bases short and J 7 bases short, with 9 bases between. The CDR3 is 11 residues long. From germline, CDR1 is GTSNPN and CDR2 SVGIG (reference sequence). Here the CDR3 DNA reads TGTGCCTGGAGCACCGCGGGGACCCAGTACTTC. Translated: CAWSTAGTQYF.

The gene calls are TRBV4-1 and TRBJ1-1, with a tentative D call TRBD1 (6 bases). Germline loops: CDR1 MGHRA, CDR2 YSYEKL. V lost 1 base, J lost 7 bases, and 10 bases lay in between. CDR3 size: 13 residues. CDR3 residues: CASSQVGGHEAFF. In nucleotides, the CDR3 is TGCGCCAGCAGCCAAGTAGGGGGACATGAAGCTTTCTTT.

The chain joins TRBV6-1 to TRBJ1-5; perhaps TRBD1 as D (5 bases). The CDR3 has 16 residues. V was cut by 1 base and J by 0 bases, with 10 bases left in between. Germline V gene data show CDR1 as MNHNS and CDR2 as SASEGT. The CDR3 sequence is CASSEVQGDSNQPQHF. DNA of the CDR3: TGTGCCAGCAGTGAAGTTCAGGGAGATAGCAATCAGCCCCAGCATTTT.

A word on this clone: The sample carries other DNA sequences with the same CDR3. The chain joins TRBV5-4 to TRBJ2-7, with 7 nucleotides matching TRBD1. The CDR3 covers 14 residues. J lost 1 base, V lost 0 bases, and 1 base had no gene match. Germline CDR1 and CDR2: SGHNT and YYREEE (reference sequence). CDR3 coding DNA: TGTGCCAGCAGCTTGGACAGGGGTTCCTACGAGCAGTACTTC. It codes for CASSLDRGSYEQYF.

The chain combines TRBV13 with TRBJ2-5, with D perhaps assigned TRBD1 or TRBD2 (5 bases each). The CDR3 consists of 16 residues. V was clipped by 0 bases and J by 5 bases, with 16 bases between them. In germline, CDR1 is PRHDT, CDR2 FYEKMQ (reference sequence). CDR3 DNA: TGTGCCAGCAGCTTAGGCAGAGGGACGCCGCGGGAGACCCAGTACTTC. Its protein product is CASSLGRGTPRETQYF.

This clone was seen only a few times. The chain employs TRBV19 and TRBJ2-7; no clear D gene. Germline CDR1 LNHDA, CDR2 SQIVND (reference sequence). The CDR3 loop spans 12 amino acids. The V end lost 0 bases, the J end lost 3 bases, and 3 bases lay between the germline ends. CDR3 amino acids: CASSIEGYEQYF. The CDR3 coding sequence is TGTGCCAGTAGTATAGAGGGCTACGAGCAGTACTTC.

For this clone: The same CDR3 can be traced to other DNA sequences in this sample. The genes are TRBV27 and TRBJ1-1; D gene ambiguous. Per the germline V gene, CDR1 is MNHEY and CDR2 is SMNVEV (reference sequence). Trimming shortened V by 1 base and J by 0 bases, and 3 bases separated the two germline ends. The CDR3 is made up of 13 amino acids. As DNA, the CDR3 is TGTGCCAGCAGTTTATACATGAACACTGAAGCTTTCTTT. This gives the protein CASSLYMNTEAFF.

This rearrangement joins TRBV9 to TRBJ2-3, with 8 positions matching TRBD2. CDR3 size: 16 residues. CDR1 and CDR2 from the germline V gene are SGDLS and YYNGEE. V lost 0 bases and J lost 3; bases outside the gene matches: 6. This CDR3 reads CASSVGIAGLTDTQYF. In DNA, the CDR3 is TGTGCCAGCAGCGTAGGAATAGCGGGACTTACAGATACGCAGTATTTT.

With respect to this clone: Other DNA sequences in the same sample also yield this CDR3. The chain employs TRBV7-9 and TRBJ2-7; D is possibly TRBD2 (6 bases). Per germline, CDR1 SEHNR and CDR2 FQNEAQ (reference sequence). V lost 6 bases to trimming and J lost 4 bases, with 10 bases between them. This CDR3 region has 12 residues. CDR3 sequence: CASSPGGYEQYF. CDR3 coding DNA: TGTGCCAGCAGTCCTGGGGGGTACGAGCAGTACTTC. The complete variable domain, with remaining parts taken from reference TRBV7-9 and TRBJ2-7, reads DTGVSQNPRHKITKRGQNVTFRCDPISEHNRLYWYRQTLGQGPEFLTYFQNEAQLEKSRLLSDRFSAERPKGSFSTLEIQRTEQGDSAMYLCASSPGGYEQYFGPGTRLTVT.